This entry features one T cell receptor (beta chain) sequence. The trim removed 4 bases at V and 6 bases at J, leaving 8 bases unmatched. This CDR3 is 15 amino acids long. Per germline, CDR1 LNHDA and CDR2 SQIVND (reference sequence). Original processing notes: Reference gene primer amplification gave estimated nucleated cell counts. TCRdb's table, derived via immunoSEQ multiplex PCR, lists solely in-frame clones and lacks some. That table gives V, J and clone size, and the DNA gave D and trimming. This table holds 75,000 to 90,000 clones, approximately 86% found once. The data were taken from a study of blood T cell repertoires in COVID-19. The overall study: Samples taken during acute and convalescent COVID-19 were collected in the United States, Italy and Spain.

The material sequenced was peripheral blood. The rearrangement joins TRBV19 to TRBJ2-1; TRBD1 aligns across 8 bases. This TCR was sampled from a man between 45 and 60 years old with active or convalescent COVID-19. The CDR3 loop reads CASSNPDRDINEQFF. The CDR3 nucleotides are TGTGCCAGTAGTAATCCGGACAGGGACATCAATGAGCAGTTCTTC.